The 12 T cell receptor beta chains presented below share a single source sample, sequenced in a study of shared clonotypes between healthy human individuals. Only in-frame clones appear in the TCRdb table, and some are missing; sequencing was by immunoSEQ multiplex PCR. This sample has roughly 500,000 clones, with roughly 83% found just once. Sequencing used PBMCs. The receptor set was obtained from a woman in her 40s in good health. Some clones in this sample may be carry-over from other donors' samples.

The chain is built from TRBV9 and TRBJ2-3; no clear D. Trimming removed 5 bases from V and 8 bases from J, with 18 bases in between. The CDR3 is 14 amino acids. Germline CDR1 and CDR2: SGDLS and YYNGEE. The CDR3 coding sequence is TGTGCCAGCAGAGGGTCGGAAGGAGACGCTACGCAGTATTTT. It specifies CASRGSEGDATQYF.

The DNA of the CDR3 is TGTGCCTGGGGCACGACAGGGGTTATACCGCAGCCCCAGCATTTT. Amino acid sequence: CAWGTTGVIPQPQHF. The chain combines TRBV30 with TRBJ1-5, with 8 bases fitting TRBD1. The CDR3 consists of 15 residues. The V gene end was trimmed by 5 bases and the J gene end by 7 bases; junction bases not matched to a gene: 13. Germline CDR1 is GTSNPN and CDR2 is SVGIG (reference sequence).

This clone was seen only once. The chain recombines TRBV7-2 with TRBJ2-7; D not certain. In germline, CDR1 is SGHTA, CDR2 FQGNSA. Trimming took 5 bases from V and 3 from J, leaving 11 bases between them. CDR3 length: 13 amino acids. In nucleotides, the CDR3 is TGTGCCAGCAGCCCATCGCCAGGCTACGAGCAGTACTTC. Encoded protein: CASSPSPGYEQYF.

V and J are TRBV4-1 and TRBJ2-1, with a tentative D call TRBD2 (5 bases). CDR1 and CDR2 from the germline V gene are MGHRA and YSYEKL. The V end was cut by 0 bases, the J end by 0 bases, with 9 bases between. There are 16 residues in the CDR3. The CDR3 nucleotides read TGCGCCAGCAGCCAAGATCTTAGCGTCTCCTACAATGAGCAGTTCTTC. Its protein product is CASSQDLSVSYNEQFF.

The chain is built from TRBV7-9 and TRBJ2-7; D not certain. Between the trimmed V and J ends, which lost 1 base and 2 bases, there was a span of 9 bases. The CDR3 totals 14 residues. Germline V CDR1 and CDR2: SEHNR, FQNEAQ (reference sequence). CDR3 amino acids: CASSLGTEPYEQYF. For the CDR3, the DNA is TGTGCCAGCAGCTTAGGAACAGAACCCTACGAGCAGTACTTC.

The chain has TRBV7-8 and TRBJ2-1; weak D call: TRBD2 (5 bases). Per germline, CDR1 SGHVS and CDR2 FQNEAQ. V was clipped by 1 base and J by 1 base, with 17 bases between them. CDR3 length equals 18 residues. CDR3 loop: CASSLELGQRISYNEQFF. CDR3 DNA sequence: TGTGCCAGCAGCTTAGAGCTGGGTCAGCGGATTTCCTACAATGAGCAGTTCTTC.

The chain has TRBV2 and TRBJ1-5, with D perhaps matching TRBD1 (6 bases). Germline V gene lookup returns CDR1 SNHLY and CDR2 FYNNEI. V lost 4 bases, J lost 5 bases, and 9 bases lay in between. The CDR3 consists of 13 residues. CDR3 in amino acids: CASSVRGDQPQHF. CDR3 in DNA: TGTGCCAGCAGTGTAAGGGGGGATCAGCCCCAGCATTTT.

This clone was found once. The chain has TRBV9 and TRBJ2-2; 7 bases fit TRBD2. V was pared by 0 bases and J by 6 bases, with 17 bases of the junction left unmatched. Germline-derived CDR1 and CDR2 are SGDLS and YYNGEE. The CDR3 spans 19 residues. CDR3 region: CASSVATVLAAHGPGELFF. CDR3 DNA: TGTGCCAGCAGCGTAGCTACAGTTCTAGCGGCTCACGGACCCGGGGAGCTGTTTTTT. The full variable domain, with the rest looked up from reference TRBV9 and TRBJ2-2, is DSGVTQTPKHLITATGQRVTLRCSPRSGDLSVYWYQQSLDQGLQFLIQYYNGEERAKGNILERFSAQQFPDLHSELNLSSLELGDSALYFCASSVATVLAAHGPGELFFGEGSRLTVL.

This clone was recorded at least ten times. The chain combines TRBV7-8 with TRBJ1-4; D perhaps matches TRBD1 (5 bases). This CDR3 comprises 15 residues. CDR1 is SGHVS and CDR2 is FQNEAQ in the germline V gene. V lost 5 bases and J lost 6, with 16 bases in between. The CDR3 reads CASSLRQGRDEKLFF. The CDR3 coding sequence is TGTGCCAGCAGCCTCCGTCAGGGTCGGGATGAAAAACTGTTTTTT.

This clone was seen only once. This chain links TRBV6-1 with TRBJ2-7; 13 bases map to TRBD2. Per germline, CDR1 MNHNS and CDR2 SASEGT. The ends lost 4 bases at V and 7 bases at J; junction bases unmatched: 10. There are 16 residues in the CDR3. The chain's CDR3 is CASSALGLAGAREQYF. As DNA, the CDR3 is TGTGCCAGCAGTGCCCTTGGACTAGCGGGAGCTCGAGAGCAGTACTTC.

The chain uses TRBV18 and TRBJ1-1; D gene ambiguous. The CDR3 covers 17 residues. CDR1 and CDR2 (germline): KGHSH, LQKENI. Trimming took off 4 bases at V and 1 base at J, with 19 bases between the two ends. The CDR3 nucleotides read TGTGCCAGCTCACTCGGGGTTCTCGAGGTGAGGAACACTGAAGCTTTCTTT. It is translated as CASSLGVLEVRNTEAFF.

This CDR3 is CAISGGQGAREQYF. The CDR3 DNA is TGTGCCATCAGTGGAGGACAGGGGGCGCGGGAGCAGTACTTC. The rearrangement links TRBV10-3 to TRBJ2-7, with 11 bases matching TRBD1. Germline V gene lookup returns CDR1 ENHRY and CDR2 SYGVKD. The CDR3 spans 14 residues. V was pared by 4 bases and J by 7 bases, with 6 bases of the junction left unmatched.